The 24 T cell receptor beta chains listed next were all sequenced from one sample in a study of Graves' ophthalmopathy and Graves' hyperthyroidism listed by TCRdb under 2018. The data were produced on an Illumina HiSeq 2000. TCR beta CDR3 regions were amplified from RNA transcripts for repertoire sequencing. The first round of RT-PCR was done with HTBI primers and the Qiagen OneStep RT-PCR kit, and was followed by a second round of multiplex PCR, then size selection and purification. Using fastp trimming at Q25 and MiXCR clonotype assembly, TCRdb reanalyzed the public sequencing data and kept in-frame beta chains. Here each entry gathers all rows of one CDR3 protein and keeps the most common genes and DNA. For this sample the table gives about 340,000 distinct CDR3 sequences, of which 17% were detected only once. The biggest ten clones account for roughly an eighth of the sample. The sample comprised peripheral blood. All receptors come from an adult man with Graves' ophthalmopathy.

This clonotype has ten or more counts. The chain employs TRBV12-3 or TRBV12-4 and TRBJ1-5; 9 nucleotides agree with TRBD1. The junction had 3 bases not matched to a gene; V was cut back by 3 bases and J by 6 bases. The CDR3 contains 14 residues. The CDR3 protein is CASSFGTGIQPQHF. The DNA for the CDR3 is TGTGCCAGCAGTTTTGGGACAGGGATTCAGCCCCAGCATTTT.

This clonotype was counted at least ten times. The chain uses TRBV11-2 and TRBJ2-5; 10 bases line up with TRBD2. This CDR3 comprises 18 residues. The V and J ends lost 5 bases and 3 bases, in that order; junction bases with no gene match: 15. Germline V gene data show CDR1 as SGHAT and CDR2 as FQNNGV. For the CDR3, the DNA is TGTGCCAGCAGCGGCGGGTCTAGCGGGGGCCCCGATGAAGAGACCCAGTACTTC. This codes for CASSGGSSGGPDEETQYF.

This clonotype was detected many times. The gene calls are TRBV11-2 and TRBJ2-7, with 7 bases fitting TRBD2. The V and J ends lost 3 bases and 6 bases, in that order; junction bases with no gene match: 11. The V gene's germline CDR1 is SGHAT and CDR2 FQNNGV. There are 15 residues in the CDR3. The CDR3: CASSFDSGPSREQYF. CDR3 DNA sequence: TGTGCCAGCAGCTTTGATAGCGGGCCGAGCCGCGAGCAGTACTTC.

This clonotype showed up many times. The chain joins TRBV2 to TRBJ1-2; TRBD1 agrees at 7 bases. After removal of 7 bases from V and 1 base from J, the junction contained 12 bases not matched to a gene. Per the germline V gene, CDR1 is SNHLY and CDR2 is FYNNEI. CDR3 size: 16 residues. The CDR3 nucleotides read TGTGCCAGCAAATCGGAAGACAGGGCGAATAACTATGGCTACACCTTC. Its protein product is CASKSEDRANNYGYTF.

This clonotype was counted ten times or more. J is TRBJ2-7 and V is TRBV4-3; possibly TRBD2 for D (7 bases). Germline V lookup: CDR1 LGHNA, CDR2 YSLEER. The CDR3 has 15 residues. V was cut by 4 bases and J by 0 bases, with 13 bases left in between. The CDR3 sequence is CASSLPRGPSYEQYF. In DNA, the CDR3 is TGCGCCAGCAGCCTCCCGCGGGGGCCCTCCTACGAGCAGTACTTC.

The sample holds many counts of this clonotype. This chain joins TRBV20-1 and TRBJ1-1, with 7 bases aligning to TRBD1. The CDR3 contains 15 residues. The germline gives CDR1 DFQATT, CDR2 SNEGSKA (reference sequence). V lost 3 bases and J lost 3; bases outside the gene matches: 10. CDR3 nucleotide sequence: TGCAGTGCTAGTCGGATGACAGGGTCGGACACTGAAGCTTTCTTT. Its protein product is CSASRMTGSDTEAFF.

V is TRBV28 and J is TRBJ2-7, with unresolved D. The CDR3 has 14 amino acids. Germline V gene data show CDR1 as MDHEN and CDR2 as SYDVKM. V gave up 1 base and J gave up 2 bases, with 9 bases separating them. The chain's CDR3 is CASSLFRETYEQYF. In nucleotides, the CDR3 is TGTGCCAGCAGTTTATTTAGAGAAACCTACGAGCAGTACTTC.

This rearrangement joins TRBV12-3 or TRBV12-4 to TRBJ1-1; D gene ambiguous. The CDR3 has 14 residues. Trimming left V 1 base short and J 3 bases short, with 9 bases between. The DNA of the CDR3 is TGTGCCAGCAGTTTAGGCCCAGCCCACACTGAAGCTTTCTTT. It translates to CASSLGPAHTEAFF.

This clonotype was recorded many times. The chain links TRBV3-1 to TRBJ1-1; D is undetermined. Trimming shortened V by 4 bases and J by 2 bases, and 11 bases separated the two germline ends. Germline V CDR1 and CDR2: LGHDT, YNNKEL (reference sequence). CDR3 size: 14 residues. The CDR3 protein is CASSRNLGNTEAFF. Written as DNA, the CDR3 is TGTGCCAGCAGCCGAAATTTGGGCAACACTGAAGCTTTCTTT.

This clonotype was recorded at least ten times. For the CDR3, the DNA is TGCGCCAGCAGCCAAGATGACAACCGCTATGGCTACACCTTC. Its protein is CASSQDDNRYGYTF. This chain links TRBV4-3 with TRBJ1-2; D unresolved. The germline CDR1 and CDR2 sequences are LGHNA and YSLEER. Trimming left V 0 bases short and J 4 bases short, with 9 bases between. This CDR3 is built from 14 residues.

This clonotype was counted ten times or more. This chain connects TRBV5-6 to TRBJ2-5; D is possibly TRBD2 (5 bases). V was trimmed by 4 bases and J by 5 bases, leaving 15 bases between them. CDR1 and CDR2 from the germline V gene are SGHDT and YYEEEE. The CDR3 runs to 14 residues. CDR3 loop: CASSNRGRRETQYF. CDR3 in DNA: TGTGCCAGCAGCAATCGGGGTCGTCGGGAGACCCAGTACTTC.

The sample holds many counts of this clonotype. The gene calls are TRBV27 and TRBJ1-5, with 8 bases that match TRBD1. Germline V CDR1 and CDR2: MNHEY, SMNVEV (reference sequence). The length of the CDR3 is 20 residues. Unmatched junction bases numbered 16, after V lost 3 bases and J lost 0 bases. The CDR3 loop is CASSFLRQGFDPYSNQPQHF. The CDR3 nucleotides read TGTGCCAGCAGTTTTCTCAGACAGGGGTTCGATCCCTATAGCAATCAGCCCCAGCATTTT.

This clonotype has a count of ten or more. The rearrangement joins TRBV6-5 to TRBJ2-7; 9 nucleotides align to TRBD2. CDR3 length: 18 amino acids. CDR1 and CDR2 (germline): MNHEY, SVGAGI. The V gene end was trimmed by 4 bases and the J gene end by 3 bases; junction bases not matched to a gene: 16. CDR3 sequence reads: CASSSGNSKRGVVYEQYF. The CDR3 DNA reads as TGTGCCAGCAGTTCGGGTAATTCAAAGCGGGGGGTCGTCTACGAGCAGTACTTC.

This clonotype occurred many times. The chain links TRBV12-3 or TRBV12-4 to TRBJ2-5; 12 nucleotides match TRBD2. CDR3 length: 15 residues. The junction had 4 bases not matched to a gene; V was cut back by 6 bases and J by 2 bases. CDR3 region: CASSRLAGAQETQYF. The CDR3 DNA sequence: TGTGCCAGCAGCAGACTAGCGGGAGCTCAAGAGACCCAGTACTTC.

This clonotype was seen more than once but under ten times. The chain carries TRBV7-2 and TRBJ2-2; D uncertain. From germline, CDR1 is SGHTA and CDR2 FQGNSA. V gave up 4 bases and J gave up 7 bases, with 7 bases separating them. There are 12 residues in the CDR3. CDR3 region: CASSSFHGELFF. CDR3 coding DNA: TGTGCCAGCAGCTCTTTTCACGGGGAGCTGTTTTTT.

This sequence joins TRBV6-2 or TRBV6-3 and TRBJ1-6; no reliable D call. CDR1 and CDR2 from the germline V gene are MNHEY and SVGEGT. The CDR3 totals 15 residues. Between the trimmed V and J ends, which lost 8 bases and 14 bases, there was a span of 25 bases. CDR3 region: CASRSLGLQEPALHF. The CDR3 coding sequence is TGTGCCAGCCGTAGTTTAGGACTCCAGGAACCGGCCCTCCACTTT.

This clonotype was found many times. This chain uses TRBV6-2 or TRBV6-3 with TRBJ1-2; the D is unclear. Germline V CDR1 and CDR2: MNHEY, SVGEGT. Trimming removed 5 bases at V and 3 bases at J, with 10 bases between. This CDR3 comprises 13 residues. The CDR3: CASSAQGDYGYTF. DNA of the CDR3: TGTGCCAGCAGTGCCCAAGGCGACTATGGCTACACCTTC.

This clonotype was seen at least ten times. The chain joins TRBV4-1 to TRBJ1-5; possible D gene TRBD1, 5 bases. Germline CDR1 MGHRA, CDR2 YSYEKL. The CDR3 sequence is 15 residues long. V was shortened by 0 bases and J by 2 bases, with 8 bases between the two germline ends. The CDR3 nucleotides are TGCGCCAGCAGCCAAGACTCCAGGGGCAATCAGCCCCAGCATTTT. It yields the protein CASSQDSRGNQPQHF.

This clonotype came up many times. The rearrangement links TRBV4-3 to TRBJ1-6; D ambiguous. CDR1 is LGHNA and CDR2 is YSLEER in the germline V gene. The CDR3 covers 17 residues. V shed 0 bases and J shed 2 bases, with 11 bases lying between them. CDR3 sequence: CASSQDAGRAYNSPLHF. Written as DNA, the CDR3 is TGCGCCAGCAGCCAAGATGCGGGGAGGGCCTATAATTCACCCCTCCACTTT.

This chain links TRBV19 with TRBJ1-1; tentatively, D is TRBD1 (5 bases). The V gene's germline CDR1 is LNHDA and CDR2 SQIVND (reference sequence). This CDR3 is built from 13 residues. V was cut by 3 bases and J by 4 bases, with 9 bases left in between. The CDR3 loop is CASSMVGGTEAFF. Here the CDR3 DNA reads TGTGCCAGTAGTATGGTGGGGGGCACTGAAGCTTTCTTT.

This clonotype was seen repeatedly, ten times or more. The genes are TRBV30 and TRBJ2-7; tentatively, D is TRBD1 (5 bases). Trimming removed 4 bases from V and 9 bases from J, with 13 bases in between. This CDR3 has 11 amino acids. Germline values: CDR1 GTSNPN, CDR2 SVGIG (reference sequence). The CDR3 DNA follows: TGTGCCTGGACTAGGGGCCGTGGGCAGTACTTC. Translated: CAWTRGRGQYF.

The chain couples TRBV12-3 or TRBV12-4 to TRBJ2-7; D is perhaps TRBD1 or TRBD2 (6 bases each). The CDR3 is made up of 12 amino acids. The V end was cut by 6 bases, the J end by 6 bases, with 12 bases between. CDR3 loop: CASRRDIFEQYF. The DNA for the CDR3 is TGTGCCAGCAGGCGGGACATTTTCGAGCAGTACTTC.

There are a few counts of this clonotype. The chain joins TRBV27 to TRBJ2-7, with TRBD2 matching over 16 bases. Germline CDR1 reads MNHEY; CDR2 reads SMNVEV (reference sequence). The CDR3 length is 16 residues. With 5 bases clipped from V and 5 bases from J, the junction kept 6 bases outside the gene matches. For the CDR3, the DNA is TGTGCCAGCAGTCCAACCGGGACTAGCGGGAGGGACGAGCAGTACTTC. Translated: CASSPTGTSGRDEQYF.

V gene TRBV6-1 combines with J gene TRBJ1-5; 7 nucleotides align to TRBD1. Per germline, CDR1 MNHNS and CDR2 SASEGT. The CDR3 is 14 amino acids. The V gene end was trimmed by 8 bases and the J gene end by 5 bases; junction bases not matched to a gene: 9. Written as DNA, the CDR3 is TGTGCCAGCTCGAGGACAGGACGAGATCAGCCCCAGCATTTT. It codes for CASSRTGRDQPQHF.